The TCR beta chain described here comes from a study of shared clonotypes between healthy human individuals. Looked up from germline, CDR1 is SGHNT and CDR2 is YYREEE (reference sequence). The V and J ends lost 3 bases and 7 bases, in that order; junction bases with no gene match: 9. CDR3 length: 14 residues. Using immunoSEQ multiplex PCR, the repertoire was profiled, and TCRdb retains in-frame clones only, with some absent. The data hold fewer than 600,000 clones, with 79% observed a single time. The table lists this clone with a few counts. The gene calls are TRBV5-4 and TRBJ1-2; 7 positions match TRBD1. Specimen: PBMCs. The receptor was derived from a woman aged 40-49 years in good health. Some clones in this sample may be carry-over from other donors' samples. CDR3: CASSSGQTAFGYTF. The CDR3 DNA is TGTGCCAGCAGCTCGGGACAGACCGCTTTTGGCTACACCTTC.